The 27 T cell receptor beta chains in this list originate from one sample, sequenced in a study of vaccination and CD4 T cells after COVID-19. Once obtained from cultured CD4+ T cells, the DNA was sequenced using the Oncomine TCR Beta short-read assay. TCRdb processed the PCR reads anew with MiXCR; each CDR3 protein has one entry. This table has about 15,000 distinct CDR3 sequences, around 48% appearing once. No antigen has been identified for these receptors. Treatment indicated: roughly ten-day PBMC culture with coronavirus spike peptide pools or control peptides (ViraFEST assay). The sample consisted of CD4+ T cells from blood, cultured in vitro. The receptors come from a human donor who had recovered from COVID-19.

The count of this clonotype is one. V is TRBV27 and J is TRBJ1-2, with D maybe TRBD1 (6 bases). Deletions cut 8 bases from V and 1 base from J, with 14 bases between. The CDR3 has 14 residues. Germline V gene lookup returns CDR1 MNHEY and CDR2 SMNVEV (reference sequence). Written as DNA, the CDR3 is TGTGCCAGCGCTCGGGACACGAATAACTATGGCTACACCTTC. This translates into CASARDTNNYGYTF.

The V gene is TRBV5-1, the J gene TRBJ2-5; perhaps TRBD1 as D (6 bases). The V end was cut by 7 bases, the J end by 4 bases, with 17 bases between. The CDR3 is 14 amino acids. Germline CDR1 is SGHRS and CDR2 is YFSETQ. CDR3 DNA sequence: TGCGCCAGCTATATCACAGGGAGTGGAGAGACCCAGTACTTC. Its protein product is CASYITGSGETQYF.

The table lists this clonotype with a few counts. This rearrangement joins TRBV20-1 to TRBJ2-5, with D maybe TRBD2 (5 bases). Germline values: CDR1 DFQATT, CDR2 SNEGSKA (reference sequence). Trimming left V 1 base short and J 4 bases short, with 13 bases between. The CDR3 is 14 residues long. CDR3 loop: CSARGVAGVETQYF. In DNA, the CDR3 is TGCAGTGCTAGAGGGGTGGCGGGCGTAGAGACCCAGTACTTC.

The chain uses TRBV12-3 or TRBV12-4 and TRBJ2-2; 7 bases fit TRBD2. The CDR3 sequence is 16 residues long. V dropped 5 bases and J dropped 4; count of bases not matched to a gene: 10. CDR3 nucleotide sequence: TGTGCCAGCAGTCAGCGGGGCACCTCGGGCACCGGGGAGCTGTTTTTT. It yields the protein CASSQRGTSGTGELFF.

This rearrangement joins TRBV7-2 to TRBJ2-3; a weak D match, TRBD2 (6 bases). Germline assignment: CDR1 SGHTA and CDR2 FQGNSA. The germline V and J ends were trimmed by 6 bases and 5 bases, with 18 bases remaining between them. The CDR3 totals 15 residues. The CDR3 nucleotides are TGTGCCAGCAGGGTGGGGCTAGCGTTTTTAGATACGCAGTATTTT. It codes for CASRVGLAFLDTQYF. Full variable domain (rest looked up from reference TRBV7-2 and TRBJ2-3): GAGVSQSPSNKVTEKGKDVELRCDPISGHTALYWYRQSLGQGLEFLIYFQGNSAPDKSGLPSDRFSAERTGGSVSTLTIQRTQQEDSAVYLCASRVGLAFLDTQYFGPGTRLTVL.

This clonotype was seen more than once but under ten times. The chain combines TRBV5-4 with TRBJ2-3; D is ambiguous. Germline assignment: CDR1 SGHNT and CDR2 YYREEE (reference sequence). The CDR3 runs to 16 residues. V lost 1 base, J lost 0 bases, and 12 bases lay in between. CDR3 loop: CASSLRPTPSTDTQYF. The CDR3 DNA reads as TGTGCCAGCAGCTTGAGGCCCACCCCTAGCACAGATACGCAGTATTTT. The variable domain in full, with the rest retrieved from reference TRBV5-4 and TRBJ2-3, is ETGVTQSPTHLIKTRGQQVTLRCSSQSGHNTVSWYQQALGQGPQFIFQYYREEENGRGNFPPRFSGLQFPNYSSELNVNALELDDSALYLCASSLRPTPSTDTQYFGPGTRLTVL.

The V and J genes are TRBV5-6 and TRBJ1-3, with 8 positions matching TRBD1. Per germline, CDR1 SGHDT and CDR2 YYEEEE. This CDR3 contains 13 residues. J lost 7 bases, V lost 6 bases, and 6 bases had no gene match. The CDR3 is CASNYGQGNTIYF. In DNA, the CDR3 is TGTGCCAGCAACTATGGACAGGGCAACACCATATATTTT. Using reference TRBV5-6 and TRBJ1-3 for the parts outside the CDR3, the full variable domain is DAGVTQSPTHLIKTRGQQVTLRCSPKSGHDTVSWYQQALGQGPQFIFQYYEEEERQRGNFPDRFSGHQFPNYSSELNVNALLLGDSALYLCASNYGQGNTIYFGEGSWLTVV.

J is TRBJ2-7 and V is TRBV10-1; maybe TRBD1 (6 bases). This CDR3 is 14 amino acids long. Germline assignment: CDR1 WNHNN and CDR2 SYGVQD (reference sequence). V lost 3 bases and J lost 4, with 13 bases in between. CDR3 bases: TGCGCCAGCAGTGATGGCGACAGGTTGTACGAGCAGTACTTC. Translated, it gives CASSDGDRLYEQYF.

The chain joins TRBV28 to TRBJ1-3; D is ambiguous. The germline V and J ends were trimmed by 4 bases and 1 base, with 8 bases remaining between them. Per germline, CDR1 MDHEN and CDR2 SYDVKM. This CDR3 is built from 14 residues. For the CDR3, the DNA is TGTGCCAGCAGTTCGCCTGGATCTGGAAACACCATATATTTT. This sequence encodes CASSSPGSGNTIYF.

V is TRBV7-2 and J is TRBJ1-2; D uncertain. The germline V gene encodes CDR1 SGHTA and CDR2 FQGNSA. This CDR3 is built from 13 residues. V was trimmed by 1 base and J by 3 bases, leaving 6 bases between them. The CDR3 reads CASSLDGDYGYTF. CDR3 sequence (DNA): TGTGCCAGCAGCTTAGACGGGGACTATGGCTACACCTTC.

This clonotype has more than one count but fewer than ten. This rearrangement joins TRBV28 to TRBJ1-2; D gene unclear. The V gene's germline CDR1 is MDHEN and CDR2 SYDVKM. The CDR3 spans 16 residues. Trimming stripped 5 bases from V and 1 base from J, with 17 bases between. CDR3 DNA sequence: TGTGCCAGCAGTCCCGTAGAGACCCTGGTTAACTATGGCTACACCTTC. It specifies CASSPVETLVNYGYTF.

There are a few counts of this clonotype. CDR3 bases: TGTGCCAGCAGTAGGGACAGGGAGACCGATACGCAGTATTTT. It specifies CASSRDRETDTQYF. The V gene is TRBV2, the J gene TRBJ2-3; 9 nucleotides agree with TRBD1. Germline CDR1 SNHLY, CDR2 FYNNEI. This CDR3 has 14 residues. V lost 5 bases to trimming and J lost 6 bases; unmatched junction nucleotides: 6.

This sequence joins TRBV20-1 and TRBJ2-2; no definite D call. Between the trimmed V and J ends, which lost 1 base and 1 base, there was a span of 7 bases. Germline lookup yields CDR1 DFQATT and CDR2 SNEGSKA (reference sequence). The CDR3 contains 14 residues. The CDR3 DNA reads as TGCAGTGCTAGAGTTCAGCTGAACACCGGGGAGCTGTTTTTT. This sequence encodes CSARVQLNTGELFF.

This clonotype was seen a handful of times. The V call is TRBV5-4, the J call TRBJ1-5, with a weak D call TRBD1 (5 bases). The CDR3 has 14 amino acids. Germline CDR1 and CDR2: SGHNT and YYREEE (reference sequence). With 4 bases removed from V and 3 bases from J, the gap between germline ends came to 11 bases. The CDR3 nucleotides read TGTGCCAGCAGCACCCAGGGCTCCAATCAGCCCCAGCATTTT. Amino acids: CASSTQGSNQPQHF. The whole variable domain, remainder taken from reference TRBV5-4 and TRBJ1-5, is ETGVTQSPTHLIKTRGQQVTLRCSSQSGHNTVSWYQQALGQGPQFIFQYYREEENGRGNFPPRFSGLQFPNYSSELNVNALELDDSALYLCASSTQGSNQPQHFGDGTRLSIL.

J is TRBJ2-7 and V is TRBV5-1, with a weak D call TRBD2 (5 bases). Germline V gives CDR1 SGHRS, CDR2 YFSETQ. Trimming pared 0 bases from V and 2 bases from J, leaving 9 bases between. This CDR3 has 14 residues. For the CDR3, the DNA is TGCGCCAGCAGCTTGGAAGTCGGGGCCTACGAGCAGTACTTC. It specifies CASSLEVGAYEQYF.

The CDR3: CASSRGTSGKETQYF. The DNA for the CDR3 is TGCGCCAGCAGTCGCGGGACTAGCGGTAAAGAGACCCAGTACTTC. The gene calls are TRBV5-1 and TRBJ2-5; TRBD2 matches at 11 bases. Germline V gene data show CDR1 as SGHRS and CDR2 as YFSETQ. This CDR3 has 15 residues. Trimming at V came to 5 bases and at J to 3 bases, leaving 6 bases not matched to a gene.

J is TRBJ2-1 and V is TRBV20-1; 9 nucleotides match TRBD2. The CDR3 is made up of 15 amino acids. CDR1 is DFQATT, CDR2 SNEGSKA, per germline (reference sequence). The V gene end was trimmed by 1 base and the J gene end by 4 bases; junction bases not matched to a gene: 5. DNA of the CDR3: TGCAGTGCTAGAGCTGGGACTAGCATATACAATGAGCAGTTCTTC. Translated: CSARAGTSIYNEQFF.

The chain is built from TRBV28 and TRBJ2-5; TRBD2 might be the D (6 bases). The CDR3 spans 15 residues. V lost 4 bases to trimming and J lost 2 bases, with 14 bases between them. Germline V gene sequence: CDR1 MDHEN, CDR2 SYDVKM. As DNA, the CDR3 is TGTGCCAGCAGTTCGAGCGAGCGGGTTCAAGAGACCCAGTACTTC. Its protein product is CASSSSERVQETQYF.

The chain has TRBV7-2 and TRBJ2-2, with D possibly matching TRBD1 (5 bases). This CDR3 has 12 amino acids. The germline V gene encodes CDR1 SGHTA and CDR2 FQGNSA. Trimming took off 4 bases at V and 14 bases at J, with 14 bases between the two ends. CDR3 in DNA: TGTGCCAGCAGCTCCCGTCAGGGTAACCTGTTTTTT. As protein: CASSSRQGNLFF.

This clonotype was counted between two and nine times. V gene TRBV20-1 combines with J gene TRBJ2-5, with D possibly matching TRBD2 (5 bases). The V and J ends lost 6 bases and 0 bases respectively, with 17 bases between them. Germline CDR1 is DFQATT and CDR2 is SNEGSKA (reference sequence). This CDR3 spans 15 amino acids. The CDR3 DNA reads TGCAGTGCCAAACGGGGTAGCAGTTACCAAGAGACCCAGTACTTC. It yields the protein CSAKRGSSYQETQYF.

The chain links TRBV11-3 to TRBJ2-3; no clear D. Germline CDR1 reads SGHNT; CDR2 reads YENEEA. The CDR3 contains 15 residues. Trimming removed 0 bases at V and 0 bases at J, with 7 bases between. The CDR3 sequence: CASSLERGSTDTQYF. CDR3 nucleotide sequence: TGTGCCAGCAGCTTAGAGCGCGGCAGCACAGATACGCAGTATTTT.

The chain links TRBV28 to TRBJ2-7, with TRBD1 identical over 7 bases. This CDR3 has 15 amino acids. J lost 1 base, V lost 6 bases, and 9 bases had no gene match. The germline V gene encodes CDR1 MDHEN and CDR2 SYDVKM. The DNA for the CDR3 is TGTGCCAGCAGCACACAGGGACAGCTGTCCTACGAGCAGTACTTC. Translating gives CASSTQGQLSYEQYF.

The rearrangement uses TRBV20-1 and TRBJ2-5, with D tentatively TRBD2 (6 bases). In germline, CDR1 is DFQATT, CDR2 SNEGSKA (reference sequence). The CDR3 sequence is 13 residues long. The V and J ends lost 6 bases and 5 bases respectively, with 16 bases between them. DNA of the CDR3: TGCAGTGCCAGAACGGGGGTGAGGGAGACCCAGTACTTC. This codes for CSARTGVRETQYF.

This chain joins TRBV25-1 and TRBJ1-1; maybe TRBD1 (5 bases). The CDR3 sequence is 12 residues long. V lost 4 bases, J lost 7 bases, and 10 bases lay in between. Germline CDR1 is MGHDK and CDR2 is SYGVNS. The CDR3 DNA is TGTGCCAGCAGTGTCCAGGGATTTGAAGCTTTCTTT. Residues: CASSVQGFEAFF.

A note on this clonotype: A read error may account for a junction end that differs from germline. This chain connects TRBV5-6 to TRBJ2-3; tentatively, D is TRBD1 or TRBD2 (5 bases each). This CDR3 is 13 amino acids long. Germline V gives CDR1 SGHDT, CDR2 YYEEEE. CDR3 residues: CASSLSNRDGEPF. The CDR3 bases are TGTGCCAGCAGCTTGTCGAACCGGGACGGGGAACCCTTT.

This clonotype was detected once. This chain connects TRBV20-1 to TRBJ2-3; 10 nucleotides align to TRBD2. The CDR3 spans 14 residues. Trimming removed 3 bases from V and 4 bases from J; junction bases left unmatched: 4. Germline lookup yields CDR1 DFQATT and CDR2 SNEGSKA (reference sequence). The CDR3, as DNA: TGCAGTGCTAGTAGTACTAGCGGGGCAGATACGCAGTATTTT. This encodes CSASSTSGADTQYF.

The chain uses TRBV18 and TRBJ1-2; D not resolved. Germline CDR1 is KGHSH and CDR2 is LQKENI. This CDR3 comprises 15 residues. V dropped 1 base and J dropped 0 bases, with 9 bases sitting between them. The CDR3 protein is CASSPRAEANYGYTF. CDR3 coding DNA: TGTGCCAGCTCACCACGAGCAGAAGCTAACTATGGCTACACCTTC.